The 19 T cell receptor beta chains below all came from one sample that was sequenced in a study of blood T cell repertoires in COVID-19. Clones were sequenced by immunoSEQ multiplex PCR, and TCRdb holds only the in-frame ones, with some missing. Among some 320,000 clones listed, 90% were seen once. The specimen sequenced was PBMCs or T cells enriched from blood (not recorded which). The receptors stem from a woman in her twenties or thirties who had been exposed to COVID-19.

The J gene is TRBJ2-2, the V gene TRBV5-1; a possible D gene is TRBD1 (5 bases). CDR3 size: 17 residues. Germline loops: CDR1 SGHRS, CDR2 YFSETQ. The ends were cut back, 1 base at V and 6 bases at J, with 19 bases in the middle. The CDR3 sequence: CASSLLSGFRIAGELFF. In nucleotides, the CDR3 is TGCGCCAGCAGCTTGCTCTCAGGGTTTCGAATAGCCGGGGAGCTGTTTTTT.

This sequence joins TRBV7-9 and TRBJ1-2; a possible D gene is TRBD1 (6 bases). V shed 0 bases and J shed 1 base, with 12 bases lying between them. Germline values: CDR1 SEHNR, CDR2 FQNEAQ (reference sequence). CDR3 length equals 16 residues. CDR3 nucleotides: TGTGCCAGCAGCTTAGCCGGGGGGGCGAATAACTATGGCTACACCTTC. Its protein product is CASSLAGGANNYGYTF.

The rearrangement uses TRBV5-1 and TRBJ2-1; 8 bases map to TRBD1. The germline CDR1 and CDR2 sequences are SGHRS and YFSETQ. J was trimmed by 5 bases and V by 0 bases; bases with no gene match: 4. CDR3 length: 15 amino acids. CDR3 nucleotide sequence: TGCGCCAGCAGCTTGGTTTACAGGGGGGACAATGAGCAGTTCTTC. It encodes CASSLVYRGDNEQFF.

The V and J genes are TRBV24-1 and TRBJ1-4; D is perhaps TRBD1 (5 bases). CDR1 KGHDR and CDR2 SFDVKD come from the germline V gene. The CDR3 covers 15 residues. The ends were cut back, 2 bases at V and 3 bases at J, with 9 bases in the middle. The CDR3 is CATSDSGGANEKLFF. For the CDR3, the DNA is TGTGCCACCAGTGATTCCGGGGGGGCTAATGAAAAACTGTTTTTT.

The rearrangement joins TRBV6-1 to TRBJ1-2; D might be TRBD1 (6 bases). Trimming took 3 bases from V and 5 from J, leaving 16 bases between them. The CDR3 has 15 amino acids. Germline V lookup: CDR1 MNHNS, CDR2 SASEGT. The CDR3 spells CASSDPTGEGYGYTF. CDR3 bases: TGTGCCAGCAGTGACCCGACAGGAGAGGGATATGGCTACACCTTC.

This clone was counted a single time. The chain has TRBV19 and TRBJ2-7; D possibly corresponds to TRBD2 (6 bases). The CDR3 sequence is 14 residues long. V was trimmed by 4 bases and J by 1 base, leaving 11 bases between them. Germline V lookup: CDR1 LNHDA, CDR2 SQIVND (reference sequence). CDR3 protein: CASSSGAGSYEQYF. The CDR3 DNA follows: TGTGCCAGTAGTAGTGGTGCGGGATCCTACGAGCAGTACTTC.

CDR3 amino acids: CASSPTSYTNYEQYF. The CDR3 DNA is TGTGCCAGCAGCCCCACTTCCTATACTAACTACGAGCAGTACTTC. The chain carries TRBV9 and TRBJ2-7, with no clear D. The germline V gene has CDR1 SGDLS and CDR2 YYNGEE. V lost 4 bases, J lost 3 bases, and 17 bases lay in between. The CDR3 covers 15 residues.

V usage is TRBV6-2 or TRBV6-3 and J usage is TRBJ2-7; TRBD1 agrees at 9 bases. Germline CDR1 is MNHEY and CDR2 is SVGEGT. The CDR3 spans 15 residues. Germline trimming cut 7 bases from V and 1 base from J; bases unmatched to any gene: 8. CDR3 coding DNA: TGTGCCAGCACCCCGGGACAGGGTGGTTCCTACGAGCAGTACTTC. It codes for CASTPGQGGSYEQYF.

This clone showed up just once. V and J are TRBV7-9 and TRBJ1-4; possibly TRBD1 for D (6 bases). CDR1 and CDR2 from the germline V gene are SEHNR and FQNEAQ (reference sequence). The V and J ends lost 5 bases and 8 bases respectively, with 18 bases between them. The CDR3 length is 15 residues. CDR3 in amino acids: CASSPTGRLWEKLFF. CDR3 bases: TGTGCCAGCAGCCCAACAGGGCGGCTATGGGAAAAACTGTTTTTT.

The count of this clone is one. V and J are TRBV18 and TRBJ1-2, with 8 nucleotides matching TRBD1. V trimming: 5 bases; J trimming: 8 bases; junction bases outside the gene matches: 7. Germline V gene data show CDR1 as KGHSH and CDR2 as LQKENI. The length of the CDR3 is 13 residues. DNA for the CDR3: TGTGCCAGCTCATACGGACAGGGCTCAGGCTACACCTTC. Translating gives CASSYGQGSGYTF.

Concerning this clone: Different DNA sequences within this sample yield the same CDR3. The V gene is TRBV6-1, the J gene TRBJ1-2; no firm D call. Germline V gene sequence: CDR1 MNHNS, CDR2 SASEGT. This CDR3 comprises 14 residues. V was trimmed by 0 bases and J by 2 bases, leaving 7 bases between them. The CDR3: CASSEAGGNYGYTF. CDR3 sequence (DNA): TGTGCCAGCAGTGAAGCGGGCGGGAACTATGGCTACACCTTC.

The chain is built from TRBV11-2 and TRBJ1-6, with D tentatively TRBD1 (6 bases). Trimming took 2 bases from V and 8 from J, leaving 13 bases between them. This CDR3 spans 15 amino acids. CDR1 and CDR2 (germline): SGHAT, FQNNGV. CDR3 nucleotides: TGTGCCAGCAGCTTACGACAGGTCGACGATTCACCCCTCCACTTT. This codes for CASSLRQVDDSPLHF.

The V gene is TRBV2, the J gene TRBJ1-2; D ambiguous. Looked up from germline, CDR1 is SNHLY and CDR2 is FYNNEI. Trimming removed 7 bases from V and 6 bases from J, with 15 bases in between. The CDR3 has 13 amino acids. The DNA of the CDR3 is TGTGCCAGCATCCTTAGGACTCGCGATGGCTACACCTTC. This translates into CASILRTRDGYTF.

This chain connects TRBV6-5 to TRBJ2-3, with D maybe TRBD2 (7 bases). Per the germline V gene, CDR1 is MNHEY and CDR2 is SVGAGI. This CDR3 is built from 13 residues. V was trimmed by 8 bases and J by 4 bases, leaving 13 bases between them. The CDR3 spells CASGGAGADTQYF. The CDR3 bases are TGTGCCAGCGGGGGGGCCGGGGCAGATACGCAGTATTTT.

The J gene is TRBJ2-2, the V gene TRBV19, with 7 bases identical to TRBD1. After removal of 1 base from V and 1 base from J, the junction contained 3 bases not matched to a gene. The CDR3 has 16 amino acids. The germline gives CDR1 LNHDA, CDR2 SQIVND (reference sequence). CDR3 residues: CASSIVGQVNTGELFF. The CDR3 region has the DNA TGTGCCAGTAGTATAGTCGGACAGGTGAACACCGGGGAGCTGTTTTTT.

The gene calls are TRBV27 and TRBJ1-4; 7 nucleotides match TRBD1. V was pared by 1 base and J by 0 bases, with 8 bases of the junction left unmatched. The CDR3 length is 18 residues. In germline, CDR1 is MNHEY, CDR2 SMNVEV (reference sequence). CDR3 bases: TGTGCCAGCAGTTTATTTGGGCAGGGGGAGACAACTAATGAAAAACTGTTTTTT. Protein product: CASSLFGQGETTNEKLFF.

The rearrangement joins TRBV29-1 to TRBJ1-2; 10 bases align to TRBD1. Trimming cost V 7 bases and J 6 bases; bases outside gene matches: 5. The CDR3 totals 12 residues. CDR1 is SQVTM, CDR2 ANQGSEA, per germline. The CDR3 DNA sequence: TGCAGCGCTCGACAGGGGGCGCATGGCTACACCTTC. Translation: CSARQGAHGYTF.

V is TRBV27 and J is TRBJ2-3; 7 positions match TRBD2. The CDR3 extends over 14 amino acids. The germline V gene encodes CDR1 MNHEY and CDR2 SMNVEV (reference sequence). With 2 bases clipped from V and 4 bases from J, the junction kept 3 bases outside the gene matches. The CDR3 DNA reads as TGTGCCAGCAGTTTAGCGGGGGTTCCAGATACGCAGTATTTT. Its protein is CASSLAGVPDTQYF.

The CDR3, as DNA: TGTGCCAGCAGCGTAGGGCGGTACCAAGAGACCCAGTACTTC. Protein sequence: CASSVGRYQETQYF. The chain recombines TRBV9 with TRBJ2-5, with D unresolved. The V end was cut by 0 bases, the J end by 0 bases, with 6 bases between. The CDR3 is 14 residues long. Germline lookup yields CDR1 SGDLS and CDR2 YYNGEE.